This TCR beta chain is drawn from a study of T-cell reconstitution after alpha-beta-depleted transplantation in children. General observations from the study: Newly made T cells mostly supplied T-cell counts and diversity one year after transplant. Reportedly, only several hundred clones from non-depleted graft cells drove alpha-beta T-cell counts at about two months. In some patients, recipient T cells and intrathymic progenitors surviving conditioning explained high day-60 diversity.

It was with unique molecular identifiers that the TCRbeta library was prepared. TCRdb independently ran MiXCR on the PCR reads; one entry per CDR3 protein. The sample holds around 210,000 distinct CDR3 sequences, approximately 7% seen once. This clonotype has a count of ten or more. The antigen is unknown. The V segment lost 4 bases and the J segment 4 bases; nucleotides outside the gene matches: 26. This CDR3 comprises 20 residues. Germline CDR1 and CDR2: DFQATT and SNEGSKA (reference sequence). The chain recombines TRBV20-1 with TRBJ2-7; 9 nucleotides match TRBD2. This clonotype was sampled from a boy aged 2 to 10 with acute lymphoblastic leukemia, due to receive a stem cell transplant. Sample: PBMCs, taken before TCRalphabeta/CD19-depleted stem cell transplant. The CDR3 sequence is CSAIDPPGGGARNSLYEQYF. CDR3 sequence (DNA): TGCAGTGCTATAGATCCCCCCGGCGGGGGGGCCCGAAATTCACTTTACGAGCAGTACTTC.